This T cell receptor beta chain was observed in a study of blood T cell repertoires in COVID-19. Study-wide background: Researchers got acute and convalescent COVID-19 samples from the United States, Italy and Spain.

Comment on this clone: The sample has other DNA sequences that encode this CDR3 too.

Authors' analysis steps: The assay estimated nucleated cells by amplifying reference gene primers. TCRdb keeps only in-frame clones here, not all; method: immunoSEQ multiplex PCR. V, J and clone size are those of that table, while D and trimming were read from the DNA. The data hold roughly 91,000 clones, with less than 90% observed a single time. The CDR3 contains 14 residues. J gave up 4 bases and V 5 bases, and 3 bases lay outside the gene matches. Germline CDR1 is MNHEY and CDR2 is SMNVEV (reference sequence). The sequencing sample was made of peripheral blood. The chain joins TRBV27 to TRBJ1-5; 9 bases match TRBD1. This sequence was found in a man in his 70s with active or convalescent COVID-19. CDR3: CASSPGTGNQPQHF. The CDR3, as DNA: TGTGCCAGCAGTCCCGGGACAGGGAATCAGCCCCAGCATTTT.